Below are 12 T cell receptor beta chains sequenced from a single sample in a study of human T cells and chemical hapten exposure. MiXCR, applied by TCRdb to the RACE reads, yields one record per CDR3 protein. The data contain about 300,000 distinct CDR3 sequences, roughly 6% of them singletons. Time point given: pre-sensitization, week 0. Described treatment: therapeutic diphenylcyclopropenone sensitization with weekly scalp DPC. Sequenced here: whole blood, sampled in connection with sensitization to the hapten diphenylcyclopropenone (DPC). The source is a woman aged 18-29 years with alopecia areata. Some clones in this sample may be carry-over from other donors' samples.

This clonotype was seen repeatedly, ten times or more. This chain uses TRBV6-5 with TRBJ2-3; D uncertain. Trimming shortened V by 5 bases and J by 4 bases, and 16 bases separated the two germline ends. This CDR3 region has 15 residues. The germline V gene encodes CDR1 MNHEY and CDR2 SVGAGI. The CDR3 reads CASSPRAPKADTQYF. In nucleotides, the CDR3 is TGTGCCAGCAGTCCCCGGGCCCCGAAGGCAGATACGCAGTATTTT.

This clonotype has more than one count but fewer than ten. The genes are TRBV5-1 and TRBJ2-3; TRBD2 might be the D (5 bases). CDR1 is SGHRS and CDR2 is YFSETQ in the germline V gene. Trimming left V 0 bases short and J 6 bases short, with 14 bases between. CDR3 length equals 15 residues. This CDR3 is CASSLGASPQDTQYF. The CDR3 DNA follows: TGCGCCAGCAGCTTGGGGGCTAGCCCACAGGATACGCAGTATTTT.

This clonotype was recorded many times. This chain uses TRBV5-1 with TRBJ2-7; TRBD2 matches 7 bases. CDR1 SGHRS and CDR2 YFSETQ come from the germline V gene. This CDR3 contains 13 residues. V gave up 5 bases and J gave up 5 bases; unmatched junction bases: 7. The CDR3 region is CASRGGSADEQYF. DNA for the CDR3: TGCGCCAGCAGGGGGGGGTCTGCGGACGAGCAGTACTTC. Complete variable domain (other parts from reference TRBV5-1 and TRBJ2-7): KAGVTQTPRYLIKTRGQQVTLSCSPISGHRSVSWYQQTPGQGLQFLFEYFSETQRNKGNFPGRFSGRQFSNSRSEMNVSTLELGDSALYLCASRGGSADEQYFGPGTRLTVT.

The genes are TRBV27 and TRBJ2-1, with no clear D. V shed 1 base and J shed 2 bases, with 9 bases lying between them. CDR3 size: 15 residues. The germline V gene has CDR1 MNHEY and CDR2 SMNVEV (reference sequence). The CDR3 DNA is TGTGCCAGCAGTTTATGGTCGGGTACCTACAATGAGCAGTTCTTC. Translation: CASSLWSGTYNEQFF.

This clonotype was seen repeatedly, ten times or more. The gene calls are TRBV18 and TRBJ1-4; D ambiguous. The germline V and J ends were trimmed by 6 bases and 8 bases, with 13 bases remaining between them. Looked up from germline, CDR1 is KGHSH and CDR2 is LQKENI. The CDR3 sequence is 13 residues long. The DNA of the CDR3 is TGTGCCAGCTCTAAGCCAAATGAGGAAAAACTGTTTTTT. Protein sequence: CASSKPNEEKLFF.

With respect to this clonotype: A much more abundant neighbour one base away suggests this may be a read error. This chain connects TRBV6-5 to TRBJ1-6; no reliable D call. The CDR3 contains 15 residues. Germline values: CDR1 MNHEY, CDR2 SVGAGI. The CDR3 reads CASTMGNSYNSPLNF. CDR3 sequence (DNA): TGTGCCAGCACGATGGGGAACTCCTATAATTCACCCCTCAACTTT.

This clonotype was observed at least ten times. This chain connects TRBV5-4 to TRBJ2-7; TRBD1 aligns across 8 bases. Germline CDR1 is SGHNT and CDR2 is YYREEE (reference sequence). This CDR3 has 14 residues. Trimming removed 4 bases from V and 5 bases from J; junction bases left unmatched: 8. The CDR3: CASSPRQGSNEQYF. Here the CDR3 DNA reads TGTGCCAGCAGCCCCCGACAGGGGTCCAACGAGCAGTACTTC.

This clonotype has ten or more counts. The chain recombines TRBV10-3 with TRBJ1-2; 7 bases are a match to TRBD1. After removal of 0 bases from V and 4 bases from J, the junction contained 5 bases not matched to a gene. Germline V gene data show CDR1 as ENHRY and CDR2 as SYGVKD. This CDR3 is 15 amino acids long. CDR3 in amino acids: CAISESTGSPYGYTF. For the CDR3, the DNA is TGTGCCATCAGTGAGTCGACAGGGAGTCCCTATGGCTACACCTTC.

There are many counts of this clonotype. The genes are TRBV4-3 and TRBJ2-1, with 10 positions matching TRBD2. This CDR3 has 16 residues. The germline V gene has CDR1 LGHNA and CDR2 YSLEER. J was trimmed by 5 bases and V by 1 base; bases with no gene match: 5. The CDR3 loop is CASSQGLAGGDNEQFF. As DNA, the CDR3 is TGCGCCAGCAGCCAAGGGTTAGCGGGGGGTGACAATGAGCAGTTCTTC.

A few counts support this clonotype. V is TRBV4-1 and J is TRBJ2-3; 16 bases fit TRBD2. Germline V gives CDR1 MGHRA, CDR2 YSYEKL. CDR3 size: 19 residues. The junction had 7 bases not matched to a gene; V was cut back by 2 bases and J by 2 bases. This CDR3 is CASSQPGTSGGAATDTQYF. Written as DNA, the CDR3 is TGCGCCAGCAGCCAACCCGGGACTAGCGGGGGGGCCGCCACAGATACGCAGTATTTT.

This clonotype showed up just a few times. The J gene is TRBJ1-4, the V gene TRBV2; D remains unclear. CDR1 and CDR2 (germline): SNHLY, FYNNEI. Trimming pared 1 base from V and 14 bases from J, leaving 14 bases between. There are 13 residues in the CDR3. In nucleotides, the CDR3 is TGTGCCAGCAGTGAAGGGAGGCAGCATTTCCTGTTTTTT. Protein sequence: CASSEGRQHFLFF.

This clonotype was recorded many times. The genes are TRBV7-2 and TRBJ1-1, with D uncertain. Germline assignment: CDR1 SGHTA and CDR2 FQGNSA. The CDR3 extends over 14 amino acids. Trimming stripped 6 bases from V and 4 bases from J, with 15 bases between. CDR3 protein: CASSFYLDFTEAFF. The DNA of the CDR3 is TGTGCCAGCAGTTTCTACCTGGACTTCACTGAAGCTTTCTTT.